The 10 T cell receptor beta chains below come from one sample, sequenced in a study of blood T cell repertoires in COVID-19. Sequencing used immunoSEQ multiplex PCR; TCRdb keeps in-frame clones, though not all of them. The sample comprises about 400,000 clones, 80% to 90% of which are singletons, and 1.2% rests with the top ten. Sequences were obtained from peripheral blood. The source is a man in his forties with acute or convalescent COVID-19.

The chain joins TRBV28 to TRBJ1-4, with D perhaps matching TRBD1 (5 bases). Germline loops: CDR1 MDHEN, CDR2 SYDVKM. V was shortened by 3 bases and J by 6 bases, with 8 bases between the two germline ends. The length of the CDR3 is 13 residues. DNA of the CDR3: TGTGCCAGCAGTTTCAGGACATATGAAAAACTGTTTTTT. Amino acid sequence: CASSFRTYEKLFF.

V gene TRBV6-5 combines with J gene TRBJ1-1; the D is unclear. The CDR3 is made up of 14 amino acids. Germline lookup yields CDR1 MNHEY and CDR2 SVGAGI. The V end was cut by 0 bases, the J end by 1 base, with 6 bases between. CDR3: CASSYSAANTEAFF. CDR3 coding DNA: TGTGCCAGCAGTTACTCGGCGGCGAACACTGAAGCTTTCTTT.

The rearrangement uses TRBV5-1 and TRBJ1-6; 10 bases agree with TRBD1. Trimming cost V 7 bases and J 7 bases; bases outside gene matches: 11. The CDR3 has 16 amino acids. CDR1 is SGHRS and CDR2 is YFSETQ in the germline V gene. The CDR3 region has the DNA TGCGCCAGCGGACCGGGACAGGGGCGTATAAATTCACCCCTCCACTTT. Its translation: CASGPGQGRINSPLHF.

The J gene is TRBJ1-2, the V gene TRBV18, with 7 bases aligning to TRBD1. The CDR3 consists of 14 residues. Unmatched junction bases numbered 5, after V lost 3 bases and J lost 4 bases. CDR1 KGHSH and CDR2 LQKENI come from the germline V gene. Here the CDR3 reads CASSPAGTAYGYTF. The CDR3 nucleotides read TGTGCCAGCTCACCCGCCGGGACAGCCTATGGCTACACCTTC.

The chain has TRBV9 and TRBJ2-4, with 8 bases that match TRBD1. From germline, CDR1 is SGDLS and CDR2 YYNGEE. The ends lost 0 bases at V and 9 bases at J; junction bases unmatched: 20. This CDR3 is built from 19 residues. CDR3 sequence: CASSVALVRRQGKGFIQYF. The CDR3 region has the DNA TGTGCCAGCAGCGTAGCTTTGGTCAGGAGACAGGGGAAGGGATTCATTCAGTACTTC.

This clone has a single count. V usage is TRBV7-3 and J usage is TRBJ2-5; a weak D match, TRBD2 (5 bases). The germline V gene has CDR1 SGHTA and CDR2 FQGTGA. V lost 3 bases and J 5 bases, leaving 19 bases between the germline ends. The CDR3 extends over 16 amino acids. CDR3 sequence (DNA): TGTGCCAGCAGCTTGACCGGACTGGTTGAGGCGGAGACCCAGTACTTC. The encoded protein is CASSLTGLVEAETQYF.

CDR3 DNA sequence: TGCGCCAGCAACCTTGGACAGGGTTCTAACTATGGCTACACCTTC. Translating gives CASNLGQGSNYGYTF. V and J are TRBV5-1 and TRBJ1-2, with 8 bases aligning to TRBD1. This CDR3 contains 15 residues. V was pared by 6 bases and J by 0 bases, with 7 bases of the junction left unmatched. The germline gives CDR1 SGHRS, CDR2 YFSETQ.

The chain employs TRBV10-2 and TRBJ1-2, with D uncertain. CDR3 length: 15 amino acids. Between the trimmed V and J ends, which lost 1 base and 1 base, there was a span of 10 bases. The germline V gene has CDR1 WSHSY and CDR2 SAAADI. The CDR3 DNA reads TGCGCCAGCAGTGAGTTCTCCACTATTAACTATGGCTACACCTTC. Translated, it gives CASSEFSTINYGYTF.

This chain links TRBV3-1 (or the pseudogene TRBV3-2) with TRBJ2-3, with 9 positions matching TRBD1. The CDR3 sequence is 18 residues long. The germline gives CDR1 LGHDT, CDR2 YNNKEL (reference sequence). Unmatched junction bases numbered 12, after V lost 3 bases and J lost 2 bases. The CDR3 DNA reads TGTGCCAGCAGCCATCTAGTATGGGACAGGGCCTCCACAGATACGCAGTATTTT. Protein sequence: CASSHLVWDRASTDTQYF.

DNA of the CDR3: TGTGCCAGCAGCCCAGACAGGGGGCTTGAAAAACTGTTTTTT. This gives the protein CASSPDRGLEKLFF. V usage is TRBV7-9 and J usage is TRBJ1-4; 10 bases are a match to TRBD1. CDR1 SEHNR and CDR2 FQNEAQ come from the germline V gene (reference sequence). J was trimmed by 7 bases and V by 5 bases; bases with no gene match: 4. The CDR3 is made up of 14 amino acids.